This passage covers 8 T cell receptor beta chains from one sample sequenced in a study of blood T cell repertoires in COVID-19. The data were produced by immunoSEQ multiplex PCR, yet TCRdb's version contains in-frame clones alone and is incomplete. The sample records approximately 310,000 clones, 80% to 90% being singletons. Sequencing was carried out using peripheral blood. The receptor source for this set is a woman in her fifties or sixties who had recovered from COVID-19.

This clone was detected only once. This chain joins TRBV30 and TRBJ1-1; D possibly corresponds to TRBD1 (6 bases). The CDR3 extends over 14 amino acids. The germline CDR1 and CDR2 sequences are GTSNPN and SVGIG (reference sequence). Trimming removed 4 bases from V and 3 bases from J, with 15 bases in between. DNA for the CDR3: TGTGCCTGGAACAGGGAGATTCAGGACACTGAAGCTTTCTTT. As protein: CAWNREIQDTEAFF.

The rearrangement joins TRBV5-4 to TRBJ2-7; 9 nucleotides line up with TRBD2. The CDR3 is made up of 15 amino acids. Germline CDR1 reads SGHNT; CDR2 reads YYREEE (reference sequence). V lost 2 bases to trimming and J lost 1 base; unmatched junction nucleotides: 4. The CDR3 loop is CASSFASGVSYEQYF. DNA of the CDR3: TGTGCCAGCAGCTTTGCTAGCGGGGTATCCTACGAGCAGTACTTC.

The chain employs TRBV27 and TRBJ2-1; 9 nucleotides agree with TRBD2. CDR1 is MNHEY and CDR2 is SMNVEV in the germline V gene (reference sequence). The J segment lost 2 bases and the V segment lost 6 bases, leaving 5 bases of the junction unmatched. The CDR3 extends over 15 amino acids. The CDR3 spells CASRRSGGAYNEQFF. The CDR3 DNA reads TGTGCCAGCAGGCGTAGCGGGGGTGCCTACAATGAGCAGTTCTTC.

The chain combines TRBV14 with TRBJ2-5; TRBD1 might be the D (6 bases). There are 14 residues in the CDR3. V was clipped by 5 bases and J by 5 bases, with 15 bases between them. Germline values: CDR1 SGHDN, CDR2 FVKESK. CDR3 loop: CASSYRYRVETQYF. The CDR3 nucleotides read TGTGCCAGCAGCTACAGGTACAGGGTGGAGACCCAGTACTTC.

CDR3 bases: TGCGCCAGCAGCCAGGTGACCGGGACAGGGGTTACAGATACGCAGTATTTT. It codes for CASSQVTGTGVTDTQYF. This chain connects TRBV4-1 to TRBJ2-3, with 10 positions matching TRBD1. Germline CDR1 and CDR2: MGHRA and YSYEKL. V lost 3 bases, J lost 3 bases, and 9 bases stayed unmatched. The CDR3 contains 17 residues.

This clone was found once. The rearrangement uses TRBV27 and TRBJ1-6; 8 bases map to TRBD1. Germline V lookup: CDR1 MNHEY, CDR2 SMNVEV (reference sequence). V dropped 6 bases and J dropped 2; count of bases not matched to a gene: 6. The CDR3 runs to 16 residues. This chain's CDR3 is CASRQTGVAYNSPLHF. The CDR3 region has the DNA TGTGCCAGCAGACAGACAGGGGTCGCCTATAATTCACCCCTCCACTTT.

This chain uses TRBV28 with TRBJ2-7; 7 positions agree with TRBD2. J lost 0 bases, V lost 5 bases, and 10 bases had no gene match. In germline, CDR1 is MDHEN, CDR2 SYDVKM. The CDR3 sequence is 16 residues long. CDR3 in DNA: TGTGCCAGCAGTCCTCCCCCAGCGGGACTCTCCTACGAGCAGTACTTC. The encoded protein is CASSPPPAGLSYEQYF.

The rearrangement links TRBV9 to TRBJ1-4; D remains ambiguous. Trimming pared 4 bases from V and 4 bases from J, leaving 11 bases between. The CDR3 is 14 amino acids. The V gene's germline CDR1 is SGDLS and CDR2 YYNGEE. In nucleotides, the CDR3 is TGTGCCAGCAGCCATGACACCGGTAATGAAAAACTGTTTTTT. This gives the protein CASSHDTGNEKLFF.